These 14 T cell receptor beta chains were all obtained from the same sample, sequenced in a study of shared clonotypes between healthy human individuals. Naivety among CD8 cells was defined by CD45RO negativity and positive CCR7 selection, thereby excluding terminally differentiated effector memory CD45RA+ cells. The protocol was immunoSEQ multiplex PCR, while the TCRdb copy is restricted to in-frame clones and leaves out a portion. Among around 610,000 clones, approximately 96% were seen once, and the ten largest hold around 0.1%. Sequenced sample: naive CD8+ T cells sorted from blood. These receptors were taken from a woman younger than 45 in good health.

The chain recombines TRBV2 with TRBJ2-5, with a weak D call TRBD2 (5 bases). The J call may be incorrect, as the DNA end agrees better with TRBJ2-7. This CDR3 contains 10 residues. The germline gives CDR1 SNHLY, CDR2 FYNNEI. CDR3 bases: TGTGCCAGCCGAGGGTACGAGCAGTACTTC. Amino acid sequence: CASRGYEQYF.

V and J are TRBV5-4 and TRBJ2-7; a possible D gene is TRBD1 (6 bases). Trimming took off 3 bases at V and 2 bases at J, with 6 bases between the two ends. Germline CDR1 and CDR2: SGHNT and YYREEE (reference sequence). This CDR3 has 12 residues. CDR3 nucleotide sequence: TGTGCCAGCAGCTGGGACACCTACGAGCAGTACTTC. This sequence encodes CASSWDTYEQYF.

V is TRBV28 and J is TRBJ2-7; D gene ambiguous. The germline gives CDR1 MDHEN, CDR2 SYDVKM. CDR3 size: 12 residues. V lost 6 bases to trimming and J lost 3 bases, with 9 bases between them. The CDR3 region is CASSPLYYEQYF. CDR3 sequence (DNA): TGTGCCAGCAGCCCTCTATACTACGAGCAGTACTTC.

The CDR3: CASSYRDSGNYEQYF. CDR3 bases: TGTGCCAGCAGTTACCGGGATAGCGGGAACTACGAGCAGTACTTC. The genes are TRBV6-5 and TRBJ2-7; 8 bases align to TRBD2. The ends lost 2 bases at V and 3 bases at J; junction bases unmatched: 6. Germline V gene data show CDR1 as MNHEY and CDR2 as SVGAGI. CDR3 length: 15 amino acids.

CDR3 loop: CAISDPGLAGVQETQYF. In nucleotides, the CDR3 is TGTGCCATCAGTGATCCGGGACTAGCGGGAGTCCAAGAGACCCAGTACTTC. The chain is built from TRBV10-3 and TRBJ2-5; the match to TRBD2 covers 14 bases. Germline loops: CDR1 ENHRY, CDR2 SYGVKD. V lost 3 bases and J lost 1; bases outside the gene matches: 4. This CDR3 is built from 17 residues.

CDR3 DNA sequence: TGTGCCAGCAGCTTGGAGGCGACTAGCGGGAGTTGGGGAAACATTCAGTACTTC. Translated: CASSLEATSGSWGNIQYF. The V and J genes are TRBV5-6 and TRBJ2-4; 12 bases are shared with TRBD2. The CDR3 length is 18 residues. The V gene's germline CDR1 is SGHDT and CDR2 YYEEEE. The ends lost 0 bases at V and 6 bases at J; junction bases unmatched: 10.

The chain employs TRBV2 and TRBJ1-1; D is undetermined. From germline, CDR1 is SNHLY and CDR2 FYNNEI. V was shortened by 6 bases and J by 6 bases, with 11 bases between the two germline ends. The CDR3 sequence is 12 residues long. The CDR3 here is CASSDEGPEAFF. The CDR3, as DNA: TGTGCCAGCAGCGACGAGGGCCCTGAAGCTTTCTTT.

This clone occurred once. The chain uses TRBV27 and TRBJ1-2; 7 positions agree with TRBD1. Germline CDR1 reads MNHEY; CDR2 reads SMNVEV (reference sequence). This CDR3 is 14 amino acids long. After removal of 6 bases from V and 4 bases from J, the junction contained 8 bases not matched to a gene. This CDR3 is CASRQGNGGYGYTF. As DNA, the CDR3 is TGTGCCAGCAGACAGGGGAATGGTGGCTATGGCTACACCTTC.

The gene calls are TRBV6-1 and TRBJ2-4, with D unresolved. V lost 6 bases, J lost 0 bases, and 9 bases lay in between. Germline CDR1 is MNHNS and CDR2 is SASEGT. The CDR3 is 14 amino acids. The CDR3 spells CASSLLLAKNIQYF. The CDR3 nucleotides are TGTGCCAGCAGCTTATTACTAGCCAAAAACATTCAGTACTTC.

This clone is a singleton in its sample. The J gene is TRBJ2-7, the V gene TRBV5-1; the match to TRBD1 covers 10 bases. Germline values: CDR1 SGHRS, CDR2 YFSETQ. V was clipped by 4 bases and J by 4 bases; unmatched bases: 5. CDR3 size: 14 residues. Written as DNA, the CDR3 is TGCGCCAGCAGCGAGGGGACAGGGGCATACGAGCAGTACTTC. Amino acid sequence: CASSEGTGAYEQYF.

This chain joins TRBV4-1 and TRBJ2-3; D is possibly TRBD2 (6 bases). Between the trimmed V and J ends, which lost 1 base and 4 bases, there was a span of 15 bases. The CDR3 has 16 residues. Germline V gene data show CDR1 as MGHRA and CDR2 as YSYEKL. The CDR3 loop is CASSQVERLGSDTQYF. The DNA for the CDR3 is TGCGCCAGCAGCCAAGTGGAGAGACTAGGTTCAGATACGCAGTATTTT.

The genes are TRBV19 and TRBJ2-1, with D perhaps matching TRBD2 (6 bases). The CDR3 is 14 residues long. Trimming took off 2 bases at V and 7 bases at J, with 12 bases between the two ends. Germline V CDR1 and CDR2: LNHDA, SQIVND (reference sequence). This chain's CDR3 is CASSILTSPNEQFF. The CDR3 bases are TGTGCCAGTAGTATACTAACTAGCCCAAATGAGCAGTTCTTC. The variable domain in full, completed from reference TRBV19 and TRBJ2-1, reads DGGITQSPKYLFRKEGQNVTLSCEQNLNHDAMYWYRQDPGQGLRLIYYSQIVNDFQKGDIAEGYSVSREKKESFPLTVTSAQKNPTAFYLCASSILTSPNEQFFGPGTRLTVL.

J is TRBJ1-2 and V is TRBV28; 7 nucleotides agree with TRBD1. CDR1 and CDR2 (germline): MDHEN, SYDVKM. The length of the CDR3 is 13 residues. The J segment lost 6 bases and the V segment lost 3 bases, leaving 4 bases of the junction unmatched. The CDR3 DNA reads TGTGCCAGCAGTTTTGTCACAGGGGATGGCTACACCTTC. Its protein product is CASSFVTGDGYTF.

The chain joins TRBV9 to TRBJ2-1; 11 nucleotides match TRBD2. With V trimmed by 4 bases and J by 0 bases, 9 bases remained unmatched. The CDR3 sequence is 18 residues long. Germline lookup yields CDR1 SGDLS and CDR2 YYNGEE. The CDR3 is CASSKFRLAGNSYNEQFF. The CDR3 nucleotides read TGTGCCAGCAGCAAATTCCGACTAGCGGGGAACTCCTACAATGAGCAGTTCTTC.